This TCR beta chain was captured by sequencing in a study of T cell changes during pregnancy in multiple sclerosis. Here immunoSEQ multiplex PCR was the method, and the copy in TCRdb shows in-frame clones only, minus some. This sample carries around 48,000 clones, under 95% of them seen once, and the ten largest clones take under 3.5%. J gave up 2 bases and V 7 bases, and 8 bases lay outside the gene matches. The CDR3 sequence is 15 residues long. Per germline, CDR1 LGHNT and CDR2 FRNRAP. This chain links TRBV12-5 with TRBJ1-1, with 9 nucleotides matching TRBD1. The sample in question was CD8+ T cells from peripheral blood mononuclear cells, obtained before pregnancy. The clonotype was recovered from a female donor with multiple sclerosis, enrolled in a pregnancy study. In DNA, the CDR3 is TGTGCTAGTGCTTTAGGGACAGGGCTAAACACTGAAGCTTTCTTT. This encodes CASALGTGLNTEAFF.